This T cell receptor beta chain was documented in a study of brain T cells in children with intractable seizures. Time point given: blood from clinic visit 5 months post-surgery; TSC patient then seizure free. Surgery cases with the highest brain T cell transcript signatures were chosen for sequencing. Method: immunoSEQ multiplex PCR; TCRdb's copy keeps in-frame clones and lacks some. The sample consists of about 340,000 clones, approximately 93% of them appearing once. Specimen: peripheral blood, collected less than 6 months after surgery. This sequence originates from a boy younger than two with tuberous sclerosis and intractable seizures.

The CDR3 region is CASSQDRVLSRNEQFF. The CDR3 coding sequence is TGCGCCAGCAGCCAAGACCGGGTGTTAAGTCGTAATGAGCAGTTCTTC. The gene calls are TRBV4-1 and TRBJ2-1; the D is unclear. Germline lookup yields CDR1 MGHRA and CDR2 YSYEKL. Trimming took off 0 bases at V and 7 bases at J, with 16 bases between the two ends. This CDR3 spans 16 amino acids.